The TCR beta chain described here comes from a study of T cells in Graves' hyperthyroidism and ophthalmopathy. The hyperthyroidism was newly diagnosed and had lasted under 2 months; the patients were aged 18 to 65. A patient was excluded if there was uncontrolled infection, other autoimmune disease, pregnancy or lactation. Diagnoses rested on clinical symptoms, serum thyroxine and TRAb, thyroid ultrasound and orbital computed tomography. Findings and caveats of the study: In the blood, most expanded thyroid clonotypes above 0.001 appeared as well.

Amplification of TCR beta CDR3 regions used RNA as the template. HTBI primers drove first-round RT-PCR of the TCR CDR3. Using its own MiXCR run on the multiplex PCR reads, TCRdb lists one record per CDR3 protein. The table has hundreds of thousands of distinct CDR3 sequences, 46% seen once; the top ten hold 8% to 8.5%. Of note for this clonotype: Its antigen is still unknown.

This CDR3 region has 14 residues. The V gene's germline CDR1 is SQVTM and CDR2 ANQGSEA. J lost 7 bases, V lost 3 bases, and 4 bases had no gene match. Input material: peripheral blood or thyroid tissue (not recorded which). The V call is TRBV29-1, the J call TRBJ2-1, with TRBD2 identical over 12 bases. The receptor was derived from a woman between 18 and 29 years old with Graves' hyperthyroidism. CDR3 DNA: TGCAGCGTTGAGACTAGCGGGGGTAGGAATGAGCAGTTCTTC. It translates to CSVETSGGRNEQFF.